This TCR beta chain comes out of a study of blood T cell repertoires in COVID-19 (dated by TCRdb to 2020 to 2021). For the wider study: Samples from collaborators originated in the United States, Italy and Spain and spanned both the acute and convalescent phases of COVID-19. The prospective study material was composed of cDNA or gDNA derived from T cells, B-cell-depleted T cells, or PBMCs. Subjects who had been exposed to COVID-19, were actively infected with it, or had recovered from it provided the deeply sampled blood TCRbeta repertoires that made up the dataset. The repertoires were released in a freely available public database meant as a resource for research on the immune response to SARS-CoV-2. Samples were obtained from the ongoing ImmuneRACE study (first 160 participants) and from approximately 1,200 subjects provided by 6 global collaborators. The sample metadata nearly always contained a de-identified subject ID, COVID-19 status, age in years and sex. Where available, HLA class I and class II types were obtained from metadata supplied by the sample provider rather than from assay-based typing. Study-wide conclusions, independent of this receptor: Clinical and demographic metadata were provided uncurated, with the amount varying by source and participant.

The CDR3 sequence holds 14 residues, the cysteine and phenylalanine included. The entry retains the CDR3 DNA only, 42 bases that are in frame from base 1. Germline trimming amounts to 4 bases on V and 5 bases on J, with 6 as the count of junction bases outside the gene matches. Each collaborating institution followed its own protocols to collect whole blood in K2EDTA tubes. Collaborator samples were shipped for TCRbeta analysis as frozen whole blood, isolated PBMCs, or DNA extracted from either sample type. Concerning this clone itself: Its antigen has not been determined. No much larger clonotype is one base removed from it; base qualities were not supplied.

The immunoSEQ Assay, a bias-controlled multiplex PCR, was used to amplify TCRbeta CDR3 regions from genomic DNA. Concerning the study's data processing: The number of nucleated cells in each sample was estimated by amplification of reference gene primers within the assay. To quantify the absolute abundance of each unique TCRbeta CDR3 rearrangement, sequence reads were collapsed and filtered. Productive Simpson clonality was computed per sample as the square root of Simpson's diversity index over productive rearrangements. Sourced from immuneACCESS, this table was stored by TCRdb with only in-frame sequences that have V and J called. A share of the clones is absent; for the studies checked, an unresolved V gene accounts for under half, and the remainder has no known explanation. D and trimming were read from the DNA, whereas the V and J calls and clone size are those reported in that table. For this sample the table gives 88,000 or so clones, of which less than 90% were detected only once. Jointly, the top ten make up about 7% of the sample.

The chain uses TRBV23-1 and TRBJ1-1; 8 of the junction bases match TRBD1. TRBV23-1 belongs to the ORF category, with a function that is uncertain. Material: peripheral blood. This receptor was identified in a man aged 55 to 70 with acute or convalescent COVID-19. The CDR3 is CASSPQGAGTEAFF. The DNA reads as follows: TGCGCCAGCAGTCCCCAGGGGGCCGGGACTGAAGCTTTCTTT.